These T cell receptor beta chains were read from a single sample in a study of blood T cell repertoires in COVID-19. Generated by immunoSEQ multiplex PCR, the TCRdb table keeps only in-frame clones and is missing some. The sample carries about 14,000 clones, roughly 80% recorded once. Specimen: peripheral blood. The receptors were sampled from a human donor in a cohort sampled during active COVID-19. The CDR3 runs from the conserved cysteine through the conserved F or W. Fields, in order: CDR3 protein, CDR3 DNA, D gene, CDR3 length, clone size, V gene, J gene. D genes are given only for firm matches. Clone size appears in some rows only: once, few, many, or a class for an expanded clone.

cdr3_aa: CASSSWGREKLFF
cdr3_nt: TGTGCCAGCAGCTCCTGGGGCCGTGAAAAACTGTTTTTT
d_call: NA
cdr3_length: 13
clone_size: NA
v_call: TRBV7-2
j_call: TRBJ1-4

cdr3_aa: CASRGTSLNEQFF
cdr3_nt: TGTGCCAGTAGGGGGACTAGCCTGAATGAGCAGTTCTTC
d_call: TRBD2
cdr3_length: 13
clone_size: NA
v_call: TRBV19
j_call: TRBJ2-1

cdr3_aa: CASSYGQGEVSAFF
cdr3_nt: TGTGCCAGCAGCTATGGACAGGGGGAGGTTTCGGCTTTCTTT
d_call: TRBD1
cdr3_length: 14
clone_size: NA
v_call: TRBV7-9
j_call: TRBJ1-1

cdr3_aa: CASSYGRDYEQYF
cdr3_nt: TGTGCCAGCAGTTACGGCAGGGACTACGAGCAGTACTTC
d_call: NA
cdr3_length: 13
clone_size: few
v_call: TRBV6-6
j_call: TRBJ2-7

cdr3_aa: CASSPNRGTEAFF
cdr3_nt: TGTGCCAGCAGCCCTAACAGGGGAACTGAAGCTTTCTTT
d_call: TRBD1
cdr3_length: 13
clone_size: NA
v_call: TRBV27
j_call: TRBJ1-1

cdr3_aa: CASSLVTGGSSEAFF
cdr3_nt: TGTGCCAGCAGCTTAGTTACAGGGGGTTCGTCTGAAGCTTTCTTT
d_call: TRBD1
cdr3_length: 15
clone_size: NA
v_call: TRBV7-2
j_call: TRBJ1-1

cdr3_aa: CASSTSGSSYEQYF
cdr3_nt: TGTGCCAGCAGTACTAGCGGGAGCTCCTACGAGCAGTACTTC
d_call: TRBD2
cdr3_length: 14
clone_size: NA
v_call: TRBV7-3
j_call: TRBJ2-7

cdr3_aa: CASTLPRDSMRYTF
cdr3_nt: TGTGCCAGCACTCTCCCGAGGGACAGCATGCGCTACACCTTC
d_call: TRBD1
cdr3_length: 14
clone_size: NA
v_call: TRBV6-5
j_call: TRBJ1-2

cdr3_aa: CASSLRTAANTGELFF
cdr3_nt: TGTGCCAGCAGCTTAAGGACAGCCGCGAACACCGGGGAGCTGTTTTTT
d_call: NA
cdr3_length: 16
clone_size: few
v_call: TRBV7-9
j_call: TRBJ2-2

cdr3_aa: CASSWVVADTQYF
cdr3_nt: TGTGCCAGCAGTTGGGTGGTAGCCGATACGCAGTATTTT
d_call: NA
cdr3_length: 13
clone_size: NA
v_call: TRBV6-2/TRBV6-3
j_call: TRBJ2-3

cdr3_aa: CASSSQGLAGVEQFF
cdr3_nt: TGTGCCAGCAGCTCACAAGGACTAGCGGGAGTTGAGCAGTTCTTC
d_call: TRBD2
cdr3_length: 15
clone_size: once
v_call: TRBV5-5
j_call: TRBJ2-1

cdr3_aa: CAWSALGRSYEQYF
cdr3_nt: TGTGCCTGGAGTGCATTGGGGCGCTCCTACGAGCAGTACTTC
d_call: NA
cdr3_length: 14
clone_size: NA
v_call: TRBV30
j_call: TRBJ2-7

cdr3_aa: CATTLAKAGGGGQPQHF
cdr3_nt: TGTGCCACCACCCTAGCAAAAGCGGGTGGTGGGGGGCAGCCCCAGCATTTT
d_call: NA
cdr3_length: 17
clone_size: NA
v_call: TRBV19
j_call: TRBJ1-5

cdr3_aa: CASSFGLAYEQYF
cdr3_nt: TGTGCCAGCAGTTTCGGCCTAGCATATGAGCAGTACTTC
d_call: NA
cdr3_length: 13
clone_size: NA
v_call: TRBV27
j_call: TRBJ2-7

cdr3_aa: CASSVALYNEQFF
cdr3_nt: TGTGCCAGCAGCGTAGCCCTCTACAATGAGCAGTTCTTC
d_call: NA
cdr3_length: 13
clone_size: NA
v_call: TRBV9
j_call: TRBJ2-1

cdr3_aa: CASSPPVPTAEQYF
cdr3_nt: TGTGCCAGCTCACCACCGGTCCCGACAGCCGAGCAGTACTTC
d_call: NA
cdr3_length: 14
clone_size: NA
v_call: TRBV18
j_call: TRBJ2-7

cdr3_aa: CATSAYNSYEQYF
cdr3_nt: TGTGCCACCAGTGCCTATAACTCCTACGAGCAGTACTTC
d_call: NA
cdr3_length: 13
clone_size: NA
v_call: TRBV24-1
j_call: TRBJ2-7

cdr3_aa: CASSPPVMGQAGELFF
cdr3_nt: TGTGCCAGCAGTCCACCGGTTATGGGCCAGGCCGGGGAGCTGTTTTTT
d_call: NA
cdr3_length: 16
clone_size: NA
v_call: TRBV28
j_call: TRBJ2-2

cdr3_aa: CAISAEAHEQYF
cdr3_nt: TGTGCCATCTCTGCTGAGGCCCACGAGCAGTACTTC
d_call: NA
cdr3_length: 12
clone_size: NA
v_call: TRBV10-3
j_call: TRBJ2-7

cdr3_aa: CASSPRGAQETQYF
cdr3_nt: TGTGCCAGCTCACCTCGGGGGGCCCAAGAGACCCAGTACTTC
d_call: NA
cdr3_length: 14
clone_size: NA
v_call: TRBV18
j_call: TRBJ2-5

cdr3_aa: CASSYGWASTDTQYF
cdr3_nt: TGTGCCAGCAGTTACGGATGGGCTAGCACAGATACGCAGTATTTT
d_call: NA
cdr3_length: 15
clone_size: NA
v_call: TRBV6-5
j_call: TRBJ2-3

cdr3_aa: CATSRSRDLRSGELFF
cdr3_nt: TGTGCCACCAGCAGAAGCCGGGACTTGAGATCCGGGGAGCTGTTTTTT
d_call: NA
cdr3_length: 16
clone_size: NA
v_call: TRBV15
j_call: TRBJ2-2